This TCR beta chain was sequenced in a study of T cells in Graves' hyperthyroidism and ophthalmopathy. Regarding the study as a whole: Among clonotypes expanded in thyroid above 0.001, most were also found in blood. The model forecast ophthalmopathy, anticipating it by a median around 6.9 months before onset.

This clonotype turned up a few times. Its matching antigen is unknown. Amplification of TCR beta CDR3 regions used RNA as the template. When the TCR CDR3 underwent first-round RT-PCR, the HTBI primer set was used. TCRdb passed the multiplex PCR reads through MiXCR, listing each CDR3 protein once. Seen here are around 690,000 distinct CDR3 sequences, roughly a sixth observed once, and the top ten hold roughly a sixth. Diagnoses were established using clinical symptoms, serum thyroxine and TRAb, thyroid ultrasound and orbital computed tomography. This CDR3 is built from 16 residues. The J segment lost 5 bases and the V segment lost 4 bases, leaving 8 bases of the junction unmatched. Per the germline V gene, CDR1 is KGHDR and CDR2 is SFDVKD.

This clonotype was sampled from a man in his fifties or sixties with Graves' hyperthyroidism. What was sequenced was blood. V and J are TRBV24-1 and TRBJ2-7; 12 nucleotides align to TRBD2. Here the CDR3 DNA reads TGTGCCACCAGTGACCCACGGACTAGCGGGACCGACGAGCAGTACTTC. Translated: CATSDPRTSGTDEQYF.